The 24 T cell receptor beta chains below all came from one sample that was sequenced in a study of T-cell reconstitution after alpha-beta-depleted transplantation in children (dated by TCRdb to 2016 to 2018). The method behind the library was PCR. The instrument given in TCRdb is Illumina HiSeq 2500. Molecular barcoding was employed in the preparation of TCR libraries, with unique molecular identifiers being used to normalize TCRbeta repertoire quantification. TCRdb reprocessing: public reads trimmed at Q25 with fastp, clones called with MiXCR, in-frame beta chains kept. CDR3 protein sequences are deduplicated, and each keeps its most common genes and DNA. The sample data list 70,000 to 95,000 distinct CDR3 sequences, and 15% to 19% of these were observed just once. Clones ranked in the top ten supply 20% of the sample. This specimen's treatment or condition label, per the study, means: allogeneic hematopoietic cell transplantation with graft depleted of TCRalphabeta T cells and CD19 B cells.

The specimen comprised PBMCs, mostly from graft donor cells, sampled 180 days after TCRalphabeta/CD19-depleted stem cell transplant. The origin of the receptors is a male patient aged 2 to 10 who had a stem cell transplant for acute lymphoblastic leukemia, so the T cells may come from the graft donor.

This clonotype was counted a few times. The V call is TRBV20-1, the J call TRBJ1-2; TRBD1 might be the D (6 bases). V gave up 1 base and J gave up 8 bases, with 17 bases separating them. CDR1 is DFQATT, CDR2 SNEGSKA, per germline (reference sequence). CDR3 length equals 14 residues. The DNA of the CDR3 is TGCAGTGCTAGAGTAGGGGGATCGCGTGGGGGCTACACCTTC. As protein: CSARVGGSRGGYTF.

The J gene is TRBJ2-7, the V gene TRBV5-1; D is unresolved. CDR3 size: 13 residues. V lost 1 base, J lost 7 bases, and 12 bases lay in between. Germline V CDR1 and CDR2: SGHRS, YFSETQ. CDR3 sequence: CASSLYAQLEQYF. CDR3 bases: TGCGCCAGCAGCTTGTATGCGCAGCTGGAGCAGTACTTC.

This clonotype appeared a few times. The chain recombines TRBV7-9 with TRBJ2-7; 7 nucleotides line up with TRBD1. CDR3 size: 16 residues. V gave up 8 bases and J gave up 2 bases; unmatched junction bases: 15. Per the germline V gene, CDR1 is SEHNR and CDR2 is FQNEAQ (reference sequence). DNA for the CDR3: TGTGCCAGCGAGGGTCTTAGACAGGGTGAGACCTACGAGCAGTACTTC. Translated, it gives CASEGLRQGETYEQYF.

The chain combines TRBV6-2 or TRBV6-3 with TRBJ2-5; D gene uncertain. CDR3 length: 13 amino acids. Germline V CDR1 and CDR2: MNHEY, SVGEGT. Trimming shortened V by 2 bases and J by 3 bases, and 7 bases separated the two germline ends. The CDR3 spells CASSYLLEETQYF. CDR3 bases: TGTGCCAGCAGTTACCTCCTGGAAGAGACCCAGTACTTC.

CDR3 bases: TGTGCCAGCAGTACAACGGGGTCAGTCTATCAGCCCCAGCATTTT. Its translation is CASSTTGSVYQPQHF. This chain connects TRBV12-3 or TRBV12-4 to TRBJ1-5; D is undetermined. Trimming took 5 bases from V and 5 from J, leaving 16 bases between them. This CDR3 spans 15 amino acids.

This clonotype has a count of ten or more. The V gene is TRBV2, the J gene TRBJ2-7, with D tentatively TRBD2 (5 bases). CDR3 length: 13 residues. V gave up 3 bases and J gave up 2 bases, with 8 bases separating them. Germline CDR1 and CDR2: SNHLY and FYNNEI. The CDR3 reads CASSEGRPYEQYF. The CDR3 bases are TGTGCCAGCAGTGAGGGGAGACCCTACGAGCAGTACTTC. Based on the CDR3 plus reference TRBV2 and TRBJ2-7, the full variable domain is EPEVTQTPSHQVTQMGQEVILRCVPISNHLYFYWYRQILGQKVEFLVSFYNNEISEKSEIFDDQFSVERPDGSNFTLKIRSTKLEDSAMYFCASSEGRPYEQYFGPGTRLTVT.

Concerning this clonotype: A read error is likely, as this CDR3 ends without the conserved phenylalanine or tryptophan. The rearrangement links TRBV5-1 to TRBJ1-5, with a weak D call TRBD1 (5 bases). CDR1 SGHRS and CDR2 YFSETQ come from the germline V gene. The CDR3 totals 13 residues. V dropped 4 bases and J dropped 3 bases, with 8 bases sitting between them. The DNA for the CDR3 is TGCGCCAGCAGCGGAGGGGACAATCAGCCCCAGCATTTA. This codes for CASSGGDNQPQHL.

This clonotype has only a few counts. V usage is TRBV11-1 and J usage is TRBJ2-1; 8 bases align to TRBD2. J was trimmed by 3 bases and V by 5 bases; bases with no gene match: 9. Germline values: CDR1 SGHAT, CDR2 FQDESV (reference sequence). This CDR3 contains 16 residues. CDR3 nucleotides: TGTGCCAGCAGCATAACCGGGACTAGTTTCTACAATGAGCAGTTCTTC. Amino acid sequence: CASSITGTSFYNEQFF.

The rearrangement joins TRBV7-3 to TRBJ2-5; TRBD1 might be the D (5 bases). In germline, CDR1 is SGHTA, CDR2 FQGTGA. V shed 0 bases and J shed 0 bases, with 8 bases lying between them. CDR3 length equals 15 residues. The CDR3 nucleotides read TGTGCCAGCAGCTTAACGGGCAGGGACCAAGAGACCCAGTACTTC. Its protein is CASSLTGRDQETQYF.

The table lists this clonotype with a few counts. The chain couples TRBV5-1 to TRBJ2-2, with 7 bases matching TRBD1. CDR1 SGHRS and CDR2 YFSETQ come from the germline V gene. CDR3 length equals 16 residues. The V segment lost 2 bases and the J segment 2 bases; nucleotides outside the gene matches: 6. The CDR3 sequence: CASSFRGQLNTGELFF. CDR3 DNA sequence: TGCGCCAGCAGCTTCCGGGGACAGCTTAACACCGGGGAGCTGTTTTTT.

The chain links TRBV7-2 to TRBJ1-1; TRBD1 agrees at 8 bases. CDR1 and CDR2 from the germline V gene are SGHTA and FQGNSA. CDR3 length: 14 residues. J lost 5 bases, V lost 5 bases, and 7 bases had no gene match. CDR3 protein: CASSQDRAGTEAFF. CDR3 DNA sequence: TGTGCCAGCAGCCAGGACAGGGCGGGGACTGAAGCTTTCTTT.

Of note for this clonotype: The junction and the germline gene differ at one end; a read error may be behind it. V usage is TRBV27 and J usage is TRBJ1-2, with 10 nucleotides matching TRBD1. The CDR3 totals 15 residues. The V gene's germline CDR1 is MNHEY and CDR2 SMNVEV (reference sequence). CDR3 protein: CASSLDRGRNYGDTF. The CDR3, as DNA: TGTGCCAGCAGTTTAGACAGGGGGCGAAACTATGGCGACACCTTC.

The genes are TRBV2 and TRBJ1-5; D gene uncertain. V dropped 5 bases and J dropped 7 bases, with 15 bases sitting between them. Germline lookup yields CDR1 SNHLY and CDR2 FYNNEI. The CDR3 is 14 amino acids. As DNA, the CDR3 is TGTGCCAGCAGTCCGGACTCGTACCGCCAGCCCCAGCATTTT. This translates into CASSPDSYRQPQHF.

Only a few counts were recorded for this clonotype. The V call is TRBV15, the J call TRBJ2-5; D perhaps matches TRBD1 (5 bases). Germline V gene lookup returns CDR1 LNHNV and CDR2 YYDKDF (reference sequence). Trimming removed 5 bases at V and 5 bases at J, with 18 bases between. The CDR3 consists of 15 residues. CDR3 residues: CATSPQGLGSETQYF. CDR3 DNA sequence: TGTGCCACCAGCCCCCAGGGTTTGGGCAGTGAGACCCAGTACTTC. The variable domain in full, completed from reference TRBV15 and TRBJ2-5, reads DAMVIQNPRYQVTQFGKPVTLSCSQTLNHNVMYWYQQKSSQAPKLLFHYYDKDFNNEADTPDNFQSRRPNTSFCFLDIRSPGLGDTAMYLCATSPQGLGSETQYFGPGTRLLVL.

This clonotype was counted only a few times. CDR3 coding DNA: TGCAGTGCTAGGCCTTACACTGAAGCTTTCTTT. It specifies CSARPYTEAFF. The gene calls are TRBV20-1 and TRBJ1-1; D is undetermined. The CDR3 sequence is 11 residues long. V lost 3 bases, J lost 3 bases, and 5 bases lay in between. CDR1 DFQATT and CDR2 SNEGSKA come from the germline V gene (reference sequence).

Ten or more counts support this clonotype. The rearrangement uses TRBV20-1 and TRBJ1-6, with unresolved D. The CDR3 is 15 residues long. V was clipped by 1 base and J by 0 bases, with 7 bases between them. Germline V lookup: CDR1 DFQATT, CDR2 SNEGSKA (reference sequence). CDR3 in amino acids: CSARGVVSYNSPLHF. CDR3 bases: TGCAGTGCTAGAGGGGTGGTCTCCTATAATTCACCCCTCCACTTT.

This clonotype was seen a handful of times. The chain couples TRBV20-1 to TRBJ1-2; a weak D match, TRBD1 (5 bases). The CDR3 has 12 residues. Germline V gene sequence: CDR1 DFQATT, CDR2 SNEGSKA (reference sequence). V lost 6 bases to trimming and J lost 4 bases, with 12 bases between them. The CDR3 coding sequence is TGCAGTGCGCAGAGGCAGGGCTATGGCTACACCTTC. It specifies CSAQRQGYGYTF.

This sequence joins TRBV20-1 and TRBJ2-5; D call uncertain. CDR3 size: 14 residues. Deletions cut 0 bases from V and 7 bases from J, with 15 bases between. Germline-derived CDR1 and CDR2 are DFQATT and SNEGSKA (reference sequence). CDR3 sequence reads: CSARDGSQWGTQYF. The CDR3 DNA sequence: TGCAGTGCTAGAGACGGCAGTCAGTGGGGGACCCAGTACTTC.

CDR3 in amino acids: CASSQELAGGQPYEQYF. The CDR3 nucleotides are TGTGCCAGCAGCCAAGAACTAGCGGGGGGCCAGCCCTACGAGCAGTACTTC. The rearrangement joins TRBV14 to TRBJ2-7; 12 nucleotides line up with TRBD2. V lost 0 bases to trimming and J lost 2 bases; unmatched junction nucleotides: 5. The CDR3 has 17 amino acids. The germline gives CDR1 SGHDN, CDR2 FVKESK.

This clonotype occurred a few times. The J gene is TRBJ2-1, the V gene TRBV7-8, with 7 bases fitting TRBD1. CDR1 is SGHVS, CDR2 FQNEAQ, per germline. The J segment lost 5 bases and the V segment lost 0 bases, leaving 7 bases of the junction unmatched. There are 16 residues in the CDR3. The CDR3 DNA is TGTGCCAGCAGCTTAGCGGGACAGAGAGTGGACAATGAGCAGTTCTTC. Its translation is CASSLAGQRVDNEQFF.

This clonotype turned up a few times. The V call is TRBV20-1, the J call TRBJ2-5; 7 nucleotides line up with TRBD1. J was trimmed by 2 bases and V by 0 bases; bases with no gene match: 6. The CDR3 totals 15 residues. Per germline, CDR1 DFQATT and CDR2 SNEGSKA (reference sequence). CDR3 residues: CSARDFGTVQETQYF. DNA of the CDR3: TGCAGTGCTAGAGACTTCGGGACAGTTCAAGAGACCCAGTACTTC.

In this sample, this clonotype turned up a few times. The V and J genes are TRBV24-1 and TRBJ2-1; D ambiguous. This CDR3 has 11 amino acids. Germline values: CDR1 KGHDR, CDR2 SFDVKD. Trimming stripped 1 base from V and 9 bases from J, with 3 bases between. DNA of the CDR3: TGTGCCACCAGTGATTTTGGTGAGCAGTTCTTC. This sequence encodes CATSDFGEQFF.

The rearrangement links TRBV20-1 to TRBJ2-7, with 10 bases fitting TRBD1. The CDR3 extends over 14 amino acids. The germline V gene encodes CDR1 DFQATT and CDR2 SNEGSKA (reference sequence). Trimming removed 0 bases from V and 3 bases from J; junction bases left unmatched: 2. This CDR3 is CSARDGTGVYEQYF. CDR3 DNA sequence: TGCAGTGCTAGAGATGGGACAGGGGTCTACGAGCAGTACTTC.

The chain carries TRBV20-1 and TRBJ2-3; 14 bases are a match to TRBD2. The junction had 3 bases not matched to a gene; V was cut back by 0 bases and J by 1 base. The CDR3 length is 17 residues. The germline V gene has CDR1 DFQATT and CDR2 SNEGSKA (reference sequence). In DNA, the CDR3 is TGCAGTGCTAGAGATAGGGGACTAGCGGGGGGCACAGATACGCAGTATTTT. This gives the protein CSARDRGLAGGTDTQYF.